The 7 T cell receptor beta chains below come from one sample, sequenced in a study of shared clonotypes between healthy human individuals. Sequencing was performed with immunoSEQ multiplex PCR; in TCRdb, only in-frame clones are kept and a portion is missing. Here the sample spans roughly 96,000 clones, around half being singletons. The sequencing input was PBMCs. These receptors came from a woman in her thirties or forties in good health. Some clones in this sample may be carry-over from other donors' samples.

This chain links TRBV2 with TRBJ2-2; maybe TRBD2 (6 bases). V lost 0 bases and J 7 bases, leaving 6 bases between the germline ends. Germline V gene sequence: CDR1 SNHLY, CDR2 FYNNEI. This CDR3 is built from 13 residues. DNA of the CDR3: TGTGCCAGCAGTGAAGCGGGGGGCGGGGAGCTGTTTTTT. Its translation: CASSEAGGGELFF.

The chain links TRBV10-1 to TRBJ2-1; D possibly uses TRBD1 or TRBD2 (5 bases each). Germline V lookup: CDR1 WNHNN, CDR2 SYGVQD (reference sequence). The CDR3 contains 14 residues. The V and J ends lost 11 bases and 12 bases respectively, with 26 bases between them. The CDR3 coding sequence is TGCGCCGCCCGATCGGTGAAGAGGGGCGACGGGCAGTTCTTC. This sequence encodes CAARSVKRGDGQFF.

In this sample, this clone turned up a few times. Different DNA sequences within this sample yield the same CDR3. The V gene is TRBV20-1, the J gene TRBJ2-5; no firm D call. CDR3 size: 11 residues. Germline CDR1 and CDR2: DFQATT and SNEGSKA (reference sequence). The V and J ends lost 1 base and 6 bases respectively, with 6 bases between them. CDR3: CSARVAQTQYF. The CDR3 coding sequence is TGCAGTGCTAGAGTGGCTCAGACCCAGTACTTC.

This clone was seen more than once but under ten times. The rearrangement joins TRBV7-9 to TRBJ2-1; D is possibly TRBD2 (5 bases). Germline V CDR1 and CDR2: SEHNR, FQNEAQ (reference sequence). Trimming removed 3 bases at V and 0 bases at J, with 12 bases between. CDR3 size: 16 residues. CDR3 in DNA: TGTGCCAGCAGCTTGAGCCTAGCCAGCTCCTACAATGAGCAGTTCTTC. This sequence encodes CASSLSLASSYNEQFF. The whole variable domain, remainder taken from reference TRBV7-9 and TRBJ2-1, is DTGVSQNPRHKITKRGQNVTFRCDPISEHNRLYWYRQTLGQGPEFLTYFQNEAQLEKSRLLSDRFSAERPKGSFSTLEIQRTEQGDSAMYLCASSLSLASSYNEQFFGPGTRLTVL.

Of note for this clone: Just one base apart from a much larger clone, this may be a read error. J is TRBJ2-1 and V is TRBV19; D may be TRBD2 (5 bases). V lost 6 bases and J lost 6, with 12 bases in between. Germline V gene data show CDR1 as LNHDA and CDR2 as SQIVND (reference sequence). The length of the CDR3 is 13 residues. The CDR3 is CASRNQEVNEQFF. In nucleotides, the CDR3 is TGTGCCAGTAGGAACCAGGAGGTCAATGAGCAGTTCTTC.

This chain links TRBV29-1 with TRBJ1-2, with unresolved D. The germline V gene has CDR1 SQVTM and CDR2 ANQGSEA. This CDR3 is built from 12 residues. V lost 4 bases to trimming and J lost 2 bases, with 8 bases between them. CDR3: CSVAGGNYGYTF. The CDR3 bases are TGCAGCGTTGCCGGCGGAAACTATGGCTACACCTTC.

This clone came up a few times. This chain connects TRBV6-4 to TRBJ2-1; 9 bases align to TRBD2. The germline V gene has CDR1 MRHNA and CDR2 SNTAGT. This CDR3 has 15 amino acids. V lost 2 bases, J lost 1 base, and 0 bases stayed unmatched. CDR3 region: CASSDAGGSYNEQFF. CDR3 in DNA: TGTGCCAGCAGTGACGCGGGAGGGTCCTACAATGAGCAGTTCTTC.